The 13 T cell receptor beta chains given below trace back to one sample, sequenced in a study of graft-versus-host responses after intestinal transplantation. Antigens of these TCRs are unknown. Clones were sequenced by immunoSEQ multiplex PCR, and TCRdb holds only the in-frame ones, with some missing. Altogether 98,000 or so clones are present, roughly 87% being singletons, with the ten largest covering approximately 0.97%. Source: unstimulated CD4+ T cells sorted from spleen or lymph node cells, taken before intestinal transplant. Receptor source: a human donor who received an intestinal transplant.

V usage is TRBV2 and J usage is TRBJ1-4; maybe TRBD1 (5 bases). Trimming left V 7 bases short and J 0 bases short, with 12 bases between. The germline gives CDR1 SNHLY, CDR2 FYNNEI. This CDR3 region has 15 residues. CDR3 sequence: CASIRQQATNEKLFF. CDR3 DNA: TGTGCCAGCATTCGACAGCAAGCAACTAATGAAAAACTGTTTTTT.

This clone was observed a few times. V and J are TRBV27 and TRBJ1-3, with 12 nucleotides matching TRBD1. J lost 3 bases, V lost 5 bases, and 5 bases had no gene match. The CDR3 extends over 16 amino acids. Germline values: CDR1 MNHEY, CDR2 SMNVEV (reference sequence). Here the CDR3 DNA reads TGTGCCAGCAGTCCCCGGGACAGGGGGCATGGAAACACCATATATTTT. It codes for CASSPRDRGHGNTIYF.

This clone was counted a few times. The chain joins TRBV6-5 to TRBJ2-7; D remains ambiguous. The CDR3 contains 12 residues. Trimming took off 7 bases at V and 0 bases at J, with 7 bases between the two ends. Per the germline V gene, CDR1 is MNHEY and CDR2 is SVGAGI. Here the CDR3 reads CASMGSSYEQYF. The CDR3 coding sequence is TGTGCCAGCATGGGCAGCTCCTACGAGCAGTACTTC.

The chain links TRBV27 to TRBJ1-1; D might be TRBD1 (5 bases). Trimming took off 2 bases at V and 5 bases at J, with 12 bases between the two ends. This CDR3 contains 14 residues. Germline assignment: CDR1 MNHEY and CDR2 SMNVEV (reference sequence). As DNA, the CDR3 is TGTGCCAGCAGTTTACAGGGAGGTCTAACTGAAGCTTTCTTT. Residues: CASSLQGGLTEAFF.

The chain has TRBV20-1 and TRBJ1-1, with TRBD1 as a possible D gene (5 bases). This CDR3 comprises 11 residues. V gave up 7 bases and J gave up 11 bases, with 17 bases separating them. In germline, CDR1 is DFQATT, CDR2 SNEGSKA (reference sequence). CDR3 nucleotides: TGCAGTGGGGGAGGGGAGGGGTTGGCTTTCTTT. This codes for CSGGGEGLAFF.

This chain connects TRBV18 to TRBJ1-5; D gene unclear. The germline V gene encodes CDR1 KGHSH and CDR2 LQKENI. CDR3 length: 14 amino acids. V was trimmed by 2 bases and J by 2 bases, leaving 7 bases between them. CDR3 DNA: TGTGCCAGCTCACCATCGTTGGGCAATCAGCCCCAGCATTTT. Its protein is CASSPSLGNQPQHF. The variable domain in full, with the rest retrieved from reference TRBV18 and TRBJ1-5, is NAGVMQNPRHLVRRRGQEARLRCSPMKGHSHVYWYRQLPEEGLKFMVYLQKENIIDESGMPKERFSAEFPKEGPSILRIQQVVRGDSAAYFCASSPSLGNQPQHFGDGTRLSIL.

The genes are TRBV6-5 and TRBJ1-1, with D possibly being TRBD1 (6 bases). Trimming stripped 6 bases from V and 1 base from J, with 15 bases between. Germline V lookup: CDR1 MNHEY, CDR2 SVGAGI. CDR3 length: 15 amino acids. Here the CDR3 reads CASSKNGQTNTEAFF. The CDR3 DNA follows: TGTGCCAGCAGCAAAAATGGACAGACGAACACTGAAGCTTTCTTT.

This clone was picked up one time. The chain combines TRBV7-2 with TRBJ2-3; 12 bases align to TRBD1. CDR3 length: 16 amino acids. V lost 6 bases, J lost 8 bases, and 12 bases stayed unmatched. Germline assignment: CDR1 SGHTA and CDR2 FQGNSA. The CDR3 DNA reads TGTGCCAGCAGTCACGACCCGGGACAGGGGGCCACTACGCAGTATTTT. This encodes CASSHDPGQGATTQYF.

This chain links TRBV2 with TRBJ1-3, with D possibly matching TRBD1 (5 bases). V lost 3 bases and J lost 2, with 11 bases in between. The length of the CDR3 is 15 residues. Germline V gives CDR1 SNHLY, CDR2 FYNNEI. The CDR3 DNA follows: TGTGCCAGCAGTGAGGGGTCCAGGGCTGGAAACACCATATATTTT. Residues: CASSEGSRAGNTIYF.

The gene calls are TRBV18 and TRBJ2-1; D is unresolved. V was trimmed by 2 bases and J by 3 bases, leaving 5 bases between them. The CDR3 sequence is 13 residues long. Germline V CDR1 and CDR2: KGHSH, LQKENI. CDR3 sequence (DNA): TGTGCCAGCTCACCATCTAACTACAATGAGCAGTTCTTC. Encoded protein: CASSPSNYNEQFF.

The genes are TRBV19 and TRBJ2-1, with TRBD1 matching 10 bases. The V and J ends lost 6 bases and 15 bases, in that order; junction bases with no gene match: 20. This CDR3 comprises 16 residues. The germline V gene has CDR1 LNHDA and CDR2 SQIVND (reference sequence). CDR3 DNA: TGTGCCAGTAGCGACAGGGGGCGCGGGGGCTCTAGCGATTTGTTCTTC. This translates into CASSDRGRGGSSDLFF.

V gene TRBV4-2 combines with J gene TRBJ2-3; 8 bases fit TRBD2. The ends lost 1 base at V and 1 base at J; junction bases unmatched: 7. The length of the CDR3 is 17 residues. Germline assignment: CDR1 LGHNA and CDR2 YNFKEQ. The CDR3: CASSQVLGLERTDTQYF. Here the CDR3 DNA reads TGTGCCAGCAGCCAAGTTCTGGGACTAGAACGCACAGATACGCAGTATTTT.

The V gene is TRBV7-6, the J gene TRBJ1-6; 11 positions match TRBD1. CDR1 and CDR2 from the germline V gene are SGHVS and FNYEAQ. The CDR3 covers 15 residues. After removal of 4 bases from V and 10 bases from J, the junction contained 6 bases not matched to a gene. The CDR3 bases are TGTGCCAGCAGCTGGACAGGGGGCCGGAGGTCACCCCTCCACTTT. This gives the protein CASSWTGGRRSPLHF.